One T cell receptor (beta chain) is described in this entry. Its antigen remains unknown. This sample was taken from a study of cytomegalovirus exposure and HLA in healthy donors. General observations from the study: Because they were indistinguishable, some V segments, including TRBV6-2 and TRBV6-3, were excluded.

When sampled, the donors appeared nominally healthy, though they likely had unrecorded immune exposures. In the PCR, 60 Vbeta and 13 Jbeta primers were used. Here immunoSEQ multiplex PCR was the method, and the copy in TCRdb shows in-frame clones only, minus some. Its clone listing holds approximately 190,000 clones. CDR3 length: 13 amino acids. The V end was cut by 10 bases, the J end by 4 bases, with 15 bases between. The germline V gene has CDR1 MGHRA and CDR2 YSYEKL. The V call is TRBV4-1, the J call TRBJ2-3; D gene ambiguous. The sequence came from a boy aged 5-17 years in good health and CMV-seronegative. The sequenced material came from PBMCs. The CDR3, as DNA: TGCGCCACCTCTCAGTCCCGGGCAGATACGCAGTATTTT. This gives the protein CATSQSRADTQYF.